This T cell receptor (beta chain) appears in the sequencing data of a study of pediatric ulcerative colitis. Regarding the study as a whole: Ulcerative colitis patients shared more blood-rectal clones than controls. No controls had the two rectal clonotypes shared by ulcerative colitis patients.

Of note for this clone: Its antigen is as yet unknown.

This was a survey-level run. Using immunoSEQ multiplex PCR, the repertoire was profiled, and TCRdb retains in-frame clones only, with some absent. The sample has approximately 60,000 clones; 70% to 90% are singletons. This CDR3 spans 16 amino acids. Germline CDR1 reads SEHNR; CDR2 reads FQNEAQ (reference sequence). With 5 bases clipped from V and 5 bases from J, the junction kept 10 bases outside the gene matches. Specimen: blood. The chain recombines TRBV7-9 with TRBJ2-1; 9 positions agree with TRBD2. This receptor was taken from a boy between 10 and 17 years old with severe ulcerative colitis. The CDR3 reads CASSVSLREGNNEQFF. The CDR3 DNA reads as TGTGCCAGCAGCGTTAGCTTGCGGGAGGGGAACAATGAGCAGTTCTTC.